This record concerns one T cell receptor beta chain sequence. In the original analysis: Amplifying reference gene primers gave estimates of nucleated cell counts. Produced via immunoSEQ multiplex PCR; TCRdb's table is partial and in-frame only. That table gives V, J and clone size, and the DNA gave D and trimming. The sample comprises 150,000 to 200,000 clones, 80% to 85% of which are singletons, and under 4% rests with the top ten. A PCR-confirmed or clinician-diagnosed COVID-19 case had contacted exposed participants within 2 weeks of entry. This record comes from a study of blood T cell repertoires in COVID-19. Deletions cut 7 bases from V and 4 bases from J, with 7 bases between. The CDR3 length is 11 residues. CDR1 MNHEY and CDR2 SVGAGI come from the germline V gene.

Input material: PBMCs or T cells enriched from blood (not recorded which). The V call is TRBV6-5, the J call TRBJ1-2; D is perhaps TRBD1 (5 bases). This sequence originates from a woman aged 30 to 39 who had been exposed to COVID-19. The CDR3 DNA reads TGTGCCAGCACCCAGGGCTATGGCTACACCTTC. Its protein product is CASTQGYGYTF.